Listed here are 25 T cell receptor beta chains from one sample, sequenced in a study of OX40 agonist ivuxolimab in advanced cancers. Some clones are missing from TCRdb's copy, which holds only in-frame ones; the method was immunoSEQ multiplex PCR. There are approximately 69,000 clones in the sample; approximately 90% occur only once, and approximately 0.3% lies in the top ten. The sequenced sample was CD4+ or CD8+ T cells sorted from blood, obtained in a trial of the OX40 agonist ivuxolimab. The receptors here all came from an adult with an advanced solid tumor such as melanoma, head and neck, liver or kidney cancer.

The chain recombines TRBV5-1 with TRBJ2-3, with D possibly TRBD1 on 5 matching bases. Germline V gives CDR1 SGHRS, CDR2 YFSETQ. The V end lost 2 bases, the J end lost 3 bases, and 13 bases lay between the germline ends. CDR3 length: 15 amino acids. The chain's CDR3 is CASSLGAGQTDTQYF. The CDR3 region has the DNA TGCGCCAGCAGCTTAGGGGCAGGTCAGACAGATACGCAGTATTTT.

CDR3 in DNA: TGTGCCAGCAGCTTTGGATTGGCGGGGGGTATGGATACGCAGTATTTT. It is translated as CASSFGLAGGMDTQYF. The chain is built from TRBV7-8 and TRBJ2-3, with 8 bases fitting TRBD2. This CDR3 is 16 amino acids long. CDR1 is SGHVS, CDR2 FQNEAQ, per germline. Germline trimming cut 3 bases from V and 6 bases from J; bases unmatched to any gene: 11.

This clone was seen once. This chain joins TRBV7-8 and TRBJ1-5, with D possibly matching TRBD1 (6 bases). Deletions cut 1 base from V and 2 bases from J, with 9 bases between. This CDR3 region has 15 residues. Germline V CDR1 and CDR2: SGHVS, FQNEAQ. The CDR3 sequence is CASSLDRVGNQPQHF. In DNA, the CDR3 is TGTGCCAGCAGCTTAGACAGGGTTGGCAATCAGCCCCAGCATTTT.

The rearrangement uses TRBV2 and TRBJ2-7, with D possibly called TRBD1 or TRBD2 (5 bases each). V dropped 7 bases and J dropped 4 bases, with 11 bases sitting between them. CDR1 and CDR2 (germline): SNHLY, FYNNEI. The CDR3 has 12 residues. CDR3 in amino acids: CASTPGAYEQYF. As DNA, the CDR3 is TGTGCCAGCACGCCCGGGGCTTACGAGCAGTACTTC. Full variable domain (outside the CDR3, taken from reference TRBV2 and TRBJ2-7): EPEVTQTPSHQVTQMGQEVILRCVPISNHLYFYWYRQILGQKVEFLVSFYNNEISEKSEIFDDQFSVERPDGSNFTLKIRSTKLEDSAMYFCASTPGAYEQYFGPGTRLTVT.

The chain carries TRBV14 and TRBJ1-1; D unclear. V gave up 2 bases and J gave up 1 base, with 8 bases separating them. CDR3 length: 14 residues. Germline CDR1 is SGHDN and CDR2 is FVKESK. CDR3: CASSQRTENTEAFF. In DNA, the CDR3 is TGTGCCAGCAGCCAAAGGACGGAGAACACTGAAGCTTTCTTT.

CDR3 coding DNA: TGTGCCAGCAGCCTTGGACAGGGGAGCAATCAGCCCCAGCATTTT. Protein sequence: CASSLGQGSNQPQHF. The chain is built from TRBV9 and TRBJ1-5; 9 bases are shared with TRBD1. Trimming cost V 4 bases and J 1 base; bases outside gene matches: 3. CDR1 and CDR2 from the germline V gene are SGDLS and YYNGEE. The CDR3 is made up of 15 amino acids.

The rearrangement links TRBV19 to TRBJ2-5; 7 bases are shared with TRBD2. The end of the DNA is better explained by TRBJ2-7, so the J call may be wrong. CDR3 length equals 16 residues. Germline-derived CDR1 and CDR2 are LNHDA and SQIVND (reference sequence). The DNA for the CDR3 is TGTGCCAGTAGTCCTCGTGCGAGGCGGGAGAGGTACGAGCAGTACTTC. Translating it yields CASSPRARRERYEQYF.

The chain combines TRBV9 with TRBJ1-2, with TRBD1 matching 7 bases. This CDR3 contains 13 residues. V lost 3 bases to trimming and J lost 6 bases; unmatched junction nucleotides: 5. Per the germline V gene, CDR1 is SGDLS and CDR2 is YYNGEE. As DNA, the CDR3 is TGTGCCAGCAGCGAGGGAGGGGGCCATGGCTACACCTTC. Translated: CASSEGGGHGYTF.

The V and J genes are TRBV18 and TRBJ2-3; 8 nucleotides line up with TRBD1. CDR3 size: 16 residues. Trimming at V came to 1 base and at J to 0 bases, leaving 3 bases not matched to a gene. Germline values: CDR1 KGHSH, CDR2 LQKENI. Here the CDR3 reads CASSPRTGTSTDTQYF. The CDR3 nucleotides read TGTGCCAGCTCACCACGGACAGGGACTAGCACAGATACGCAGTATTTT.

This rearrangement joins TRBV27 to TRBJ2-7; D remains unclear. V was shortened by 3 bases and J by 0 bases, with 9 bases between the two germline ends. CDR1 and CDR2 (germline): MNHEY, SMNVEV (reference sequence). The CDR3 totals 14 residues. CDR3 loop: CASSFVRTSYEQYF. The CDR3, as DNA: TGTGCCAGCAGTTTTGTCCGGACCTCCTACGAGCAGTACTTC.

V is TRBV4-1 and J is TRBJ1-3; D call uncertain. Germline lookup yields CDR1 MGHRA and CDR2 YSYEKL. Trimming cost V 1 base and J 2 bases, with 12 bases left between them. The CDR3 loop spans 16 amino acids. As DNA, the CDR3 is TGCGCCAGCAGCCAAGTTCTAGTATTAGCTGGAAACACCATATATTTT. Its protein product is CASSQVLVLAGNTIYF.

The chain links TRBV6-6 to TRBJ2-3; D assignment may be TRBD1 or TRBD2 (5 bases each). The V end lost 4 bases, the J end lost 5 bases, and 13 bases lay between the germline ends. Germline V gene lookup returns CDR1 MNHNY and CDR2 SVGAGI (reference sequence). This CDR3 region has 14 residues. The CDR3 here is CASSLGTALDTQYF. The CDR3 DNA follows: TGTGCCAGCAGTTTAGGGACGGCCCTAGATACGCAGTATTTT.

The chain is built from TRBV27 and TRBJ2-1; D remains ambiguous. CDR3 size: 14 residues. Germline loops: CDR1 MNHEY, CDR2 SMNVEV (reference sequence). Between the trimmed V and J ends, which lost 5 bases and 8 bases, there was a span of 16 bases. This chain's CDR3 is CASSAEAPSDEQFF. The CDR3 nucleotides read TGTGCCAGCAGTGCCGAGGCTCCGAGCGATGAGCAGTTCTTC.

This clone showed up just a few times. The V and J genes are TRBV6-4 and TRBJ1-4, with D hard to call. Germline V gene sequence: CDR1 MRHNA, CDR2 SNTAGT. V was cut by 3 bases and J by 5 bases, with 19 bases left in between. CDR3 length: 17 amino acids. CDR3 nucleotides: TGTGCCAGCAGTGAACGACCCGGGATCGGGAAGAATGAAAAACTGTTTTTT. Translating it yields CASSERPGIGKNEKLFF.

This clone showed up just a few times. Other DNA sequences from this sample encode an identical CDR3 as well. The V call is TRBV28, the J call TRBJ1-1; D remains unclear. Germline V lookup: CDR1 MDHEN, CDR2 SYDVKM. Trimming left V 3 bases short and J 1 base short, with 3 bases between. The CDR3 loop spans 12 amino acids. Here the CDR3 reads CASSLWNTEAFF. CDR3 DNA sequence: TGTGCCAGCAGTTTGTGGAACACTGAAGCTTTCTTT.

This chain joins TRBV21-1 and TRBJ2-3; the table's D call of TRBD2 was not tested on the DNA. TRBV21-1 is shown as a pseudogene. The CDR3 is 15 residues long. CDR3 region: CASSKDRASCDTQYF. The CDR3 nucleotides are TGTGCCAGCAGCAAAGATAGGGCTAGCTGCGATACGCAGTATTTT.

The chain couples TRBV6-1 to TRBJ2-1; TRBD1 matches 8 bases. V was pared by 2 bases and J by 4 bases, with 4 bases of the junction left unmatched. CDR1 and CDR2 from the germline V gene are MNHNS and SASEGT. The CDR3 covers 15 residues. The CDR3 coding sequence is TGTGCCAGCAGTGAAACGACAGGGGTATACAATGAGCAGTTCTTC. This codes for CASSETTGVYNEQFF.

This chain links TRBV9 with TRBJ2-3; 8 bases are shared with TRBD2. The CDR3 covers 16 residues. The V segment lost 0 bases and the J segment 0 bases; nucleotides outside the gene matches: 3. Germline values: CDR1 SGDLS, CDR2 YYNGEE. This CDR3 reads CASSVVPSGSTDTQYF. In DNA form, the CDR3 reads TGTGCCAGCAGCGTAGTTCCTAGCGGGAGCACAGATACGCAGTATTTT.

This clone occurred once. V gene TRBV6-5 combines with J gene TRBJ2-7; 9 positions agree with TRBD1. This CDR3 spans 15 amino acids. Trimming took 5 bases from V and 4 from J; bases not matched to a gene: 9. Per germline, CDR1 MNHEY and CDR2 SVGAGI. This CDR3 reads CASSGLTGGTYEQYF. As DNA, the CDR3 is TGTGCCAGCAGTGGATTGACAGGGGGAACATACGAGCAGTACTTC.

The chain carries TRBV28 and TRBJ1-1; possible D gene TRBD1, 6 bases. Trimming stripped 5 bases from V and 5 bases from J, with 18 bases between. The germline V gene has CDR1 MDHEN and CDR2 SYDVKM. This CDR3 is built from 15 residues. Written as DNA, the CDR3 is TGTGCCAGCAGTCCCCAGGACAGAAAAGGTACTGAAGCTTTCTTT. Translation: CASSPQDRKGTEAFF.

This clone showed up just a few times. The V call is TRBV20-1, the J call TRBJ2-5; D is unresolved. The CDR3 runs to 11 residues. V lost 6 bases, J lost 5 bases, and 10 bases lay in between. Germline CDR1 DFQATT, CDR2 SNEGSKA (reference sequence). The CDR3 nucleotides are TGCAGTGCGGGGTTGGGGGAGACCCAGTACTTC. Its protein is CSAGLGETQYF.

This clone was counted once. The chain couples TRBV29-1 to TRBJ2-1; 8 positions agree with TRBD1. The CDR3 extends over 14 amino acids. Germline V gene data show CDR1 as SQVTM and CDR2 as ANQGSEA. V dropped 2 bases and J dropped 9; count of bases not matched to a gene: 9. The CDR3 nucleotides are TGCAGCGTTGAACAGGGGGCAGAAGGATCTGAGCAGTTCTTC. Residues: CSVEQGAEGSEQFF.

The chain joins TRBV6-1 to TRBJ1-5; 10 bases align to TRBD1. V was pared by 6 bases and J by 5 bases, with 7 bases of the junction left unmatched. The germline CDR1 and CDR2 sequences are MNHNS and SASEGT. The CDR3 is 15 amino acids. This CDR3 is CASSPGTGVDQPQHF. In DNA, the CDR3 is TGTGCCAGCAGCCCCGGGACAGGGGTCGATCAGCCCCAGCATTTT.

This chain uses TRBV15 with TRBJ2-5; unclear D gene. The CDR3 length is 11 residues. V was trimmed by 8 bases and J by 5 bases, leaving 9 bases between them. The germline gives CDR1 LNHNV, CDR2 YYDKDF (reference sequence). CDR3 bases: TGTGCCACCGAGCTGGAGGAGACCCAGTACTTC. Protein: CATELEETQYF.

The chain has TRBV19 and TRBJ2-2; D gene unclear. Germline loops: CDR1 LNHDA, CDR2 SQIVND (reference sequence). The CDR3 has 15 amino acids. Trimming stripped 1 base from V and 0 bases from J, with 6 bases between. CDR3 sequence (DNA): TGTGCCAGTAGTATAGGTGGGACGAACACCGGGGAGCTGTTTTTT. Residues: CASSIGGTNTGELFF.